This T cell receptor beta chain is drawn from a study of blood T cell repertoires in COVID-19. Across the whole study: Spain, Italy and the United States supplied samples that represented acute and convalescent COVID-19. PBMCs, B-cell-depleted T cells, or T cells provided the cDNA or gDNA that made up the material.

Germline lookup yields CDR1 SGHTA and CDR2 FQGNSA. The CDR3 loop spans 11 amino acids. Trimming stripped 8 bases from V and 2 bases from J, with 4 bases between. Authors' methods: Nucleated cell number was recorded as an estimate derived from reference gene primer amplification. The protocol was immunoSEQ multiplex PCR, while the TCRdb copy is restricted to in-frame clones and leaves out a portion. That table furnishes V, J and clone size, whereas the DNA furnished D and trimming. The sample holds a few hundred thousand clones, 88% seen once. This TCR was recovered from a woman between 40 and 55 years old who had recovered from COVID-19. The chain is built from TRBV7-2 and TRBJ2-1; D ambiguous. The sequenced material came from peripheral blood. The CDR3 protein is CASGPYNEQFF. The CDR3 DNA follows: TGTGCCAGCGGCCCCTACAATGAGCAGTTCTTC.